This T cell receptor (beta chain) was observed in a study of lymphopenia after photon versus proton radiotherapy. Study-level findings and limits: Better survival with proton therapy was suggested as possible, not demonstrated. Under photons, naive T cells and diversity fell while effector/memory populations rose. After the lymphocyte nadir, photon-treated repertoires showed oligoclonal expansion, especially of CD8+ Temra cells.

Germline-derived CDR1 and CDR2 are SGHRS and YFSETQ. V gave up 0 bases and J gave up 11 bases, with 14 bases separating them. This CDR3 spans 13 amino acids. This clone was counted between two and nine times. Its antigen is not identified. Sequenced by immunoSEQ multiplex PCR; TCRdb stores in-frame clones only, minus some. The sample has over 25,000 clones; roughly 90% are singletons. The V call is TRBV5-1, the J call TRBJ1-1, with D perhaps TRBD1 (6 bases). Here the sequenced sample was peripheral blood, taken from a patient treated with photon-based radiotherapy. The receptor comes from a woman aged 45-59 years with cholangiocarcinoma. The CDR3 sequence is CASSLGQDREAFF. DNA for the CDR3: TGCGCCAGCAGCTTGGGACAGGATAGGGAGGCTTTCTTT.